The entry that follows covers one T cell receptor beta chain sequence. Its antigen remains unidentified. The protocol was immunoSEQ multiplex PCR, while the TCRdb copy is restricted to in-frame clones and leaves out a portion. The sample contains 97,000 or so clones, 90% of which appear only once. This CDR3 has 15 amino acids. Trimming left V 4 bases short and J 4 bases short, with 14 bases between. CDR1 and CDR2 (germline): MNHEY, SVGAGI. This record comes from a study of OX40 agonist ivuxolimab in advanced cancers. Study-wide background: The group had a mean age of about 64 years, ranged from roughly 23 to 79, and was 82.7% male. Treatment received earlier with anti-PD-1, anti-PD-L1 or anti-CTLA-4 agents was allowed, and 40% had some.

The study, taken as a whole, reports: In the 0.1 to 3.0 mg/kg range, CD4+ and CD8+ blood T cells had expanded clonally by week 6. Relative to CD4+ cells, CD8+ T cells on average had more expanded clones.

The sequence derives from an adult with an advanced solid tumor such as melanoma, head and neck, liver or kidney cancer. The chain joins TRBV6-5 to TRBJ2-1; weak D call: TRBD2 (7 bases). The source was CD4+ or CD8+ T cells sorted from blood, collected in a trial of the OX40 agonist ivuxolimab. CDR3 sequence: CASSWGGRNYNEQFF. CDR3 nucleotide sequence: TGTGCCAGCAGTTGGGGGGGCCGGAATTACAATGAGCAGTTCTTC.